These 30 T cell receptor beta chains came from one sample sequenced in a study of T-cell reconstitution after alpha-beta-depleted transplantation in children. Unique molecular identifiers were built into the TCRbeta library. In TCRdb, the PCR reads were re-called with MiXCR into one record per CDR3 protein. The table shows about 870,000 distinct CDR3 sequences, with 16% occurring only once. The sample here was PBMCs, mostly from graft donor cells, taken 360 days after TCRalphabeta/CD19-depleted stem cell transplant. The source is a male patient under 18 who had a stem cell transplant for acute lymphoblastic leukemia, so the T cells may come from the graft donor.

This rearrangement joins TRBV6-5 to TRBJ2-3, with D perhaps matching TRBD1 or TRBD2 (5 bases each). The CDR3 sequence is 12 residues long. Deletions cut 7 bases from V and 5 bases from J, with 10 bases between. Germline CDR1 MNHEY, CDR2 SVGAGI. CDR3 protein: CASTPGGDTQYF. The DNA for the CDR3 is TGTGCCAGCACCCCTGGGGGAGATACGCAGTATTTT.

The rearrangement uses TRBV12-3 or TRBV12-4 and TRBJ2-3; maybe TRBD2 (5 bases). The V and J ends lost 0 bases and 5 bases respectively, with 12 bases between them. This CDR3 spans 15 amino acids. CDR3 bases: TGTGCCAGCAGTTTAGCGGGAGTCGGTAGAGATACGCAGTATTTT. Its protein is CASSLAGVGRDTQYF.

This clonotype was detected many times. The rearrangement uses TRBV29-1 and TRBJ2-3, with TRBD1 identical over 7 bases. Germline V lookup: CDR1 SQVTM, CDR2 ANQGSEA. The J segment lost 3 bases and the V segment lost 6 bases, leaving 6 bases of the junction unmatched. CDR3 length: 13 residues. CDR3 DNA sequence: TGCAGCGTCAACAGGGGTGCGACAGATACGCAGTATTTT. Its protein product is CSVNRGATDTQYF.

This clonotype showed up many times. The rearrangement uses TRBV29-1 and TRBJ2-2; 7 bases are shared with TRBD2. Trimming removed 6 bases from V and 3 bases from J; junction bases left unmatched: 13. Germline lookup yields CDR1 SQVTM and CDR2 ANQGSEA. CDR3 length equals 16 residues. The CDR3 spells CSVGPLAGVDTGELFF. The CDR3 DNA reads as TGCAGCGTCGGCCCCCTCGCGGGAGTGGACACCGGGGAGCTGTTTTTT.

In its sample, this clonotype was seen a few times. The J gene is TRBJ1-6, the V gene TRBV6-5; D is undetermined. This CDR3 has 12 residues. Germline values: CDR1 MNHEY, CDR2 SVGAGI. V lost 7 bases, J lost 8 bases, and 9 bases lay in between. CDR3 coding DNA: TGTGCCAGCACCCTAGTCCATTCACCCCTCCACTTT. This sequence encodes CASTLVHSPLHF.

A few counts support this clonotype. The chain is built from TRBV9 and TRBJ2-1, with 10 bases matching TRBD2. The CDR3 totals 18 residues. Germline assignment: CDR1 SGDLS and CDR2 YYNGEE. Trimming took 2 bases from V and 0 from J; bases not matched to a gene: 8. The CDR3, as DNA: TGTGCCAGCAGCGTTAGGACTAGCGGACAAAGCTCCTACAATGAGCAGTTCTTC. It is translated as CASSVRTSGQSSYNEQFF.

The chain couples TRBV7-3 to TRBJ2-7; 10 bases line up with TRBD1. V was clipped by 2 bases and J by 5 bases; unmatched bases: 6. The CDR3 sequence is 15 residues long. The germline CDR1 and CDR2 sequences are SGHTA and FQGTGA. For the CDR3, the DNA is TGTGCCAGCAGCTTACAGGGACAGGGGTTGCACGAGCAGTACTTC. It is translated as CASSLQGQGLHEQYF.

This clonotype was detected only a few times. The rearrangement links TRBV10-2 to TRBJ2-3; the match to TRBD2 covers 13 bases. The junction had 8 bases not matched to a gene; V was cut back by 5 bases and J by 0 bases. The CDR3 consists of 18 residues. Germline lookup yields CDR1 WSHSY and CDR2 SAAADI. CDR3 in amino acids: CASSTWTSGSSSTDTQYF. DNA for the CDR3: TGCGCCAGCAGTACCTGGACTAGCGGGAGTTCGAGCACAGATACGCAGTATTTT.

V and J are TRBV29-1 and TRBJ2-1; D gene uncertain. The CDR3 length is 10 residues. Germline V gene lookup returns CDR1 SQVTM and CDR2 ANQGSEA. In DNA, the CDR3 is TGCTCGGCGGCCATCAATGAGCAGTTCTTC. It yields the protein CSAAINEQFF.

This clonotype was observed at least ten times. CDR3 sequence (DNA): TGTGCCAGCAGACCAGTAGCGGGATCTATCTACAATGAGCAGTTCTTC. Translation: CASRPVAGSIYNEQFF. The genes are TRBV7-2 and TRBJ2-1, with TRBD2 matching over 8 bases. The CDR3 runs to 16 residues. With V trimmed by 6 bases and J by 3 bases, 10 bases remained unmatched. Germline CDR1 SGHTA, CDR2 FQGNSA.

In its sample, this clonotype was seen a few times. The chain joins TRBV15 to TRBJ2-4; TRBD1 might be the D (6 bases). Trimming removed 7 bases at V and 0 bases at J, with 13 bases between. Germline V gene data show CDR1 as LNHNV and CDR2 as YYDKDF (reference sequence). This CDR3 contains 15 residues. The CDR3 is CATKNRDKAKNIQYF. The CDR3, as DNA: TGTGCCACCAAAAACCGGGACAAAGCCAAAAACATTCAGTACTTC.

This chain joins TRBV20-1 and TRBJ2-1; 9 positions match TRBD2. The CDR3 has 19 residues. With 1 base clipped from V and 0 bases from J, the junction kept 13 bases outside the gene matches. The germline V gene encodes CDR1 DFQATT and CDR2 SNEGSKA (reference sequence). Here the CDR3 DNA reads TGCAGTGCTAGAGCGCTGGGGGGGAGCGGGGGGAGCTCCTACAATGAGCAGTTCTTC. Its translation is CSARALGGSGGSSYNEQFF.

The chain is built from TRBV5-1 and TRBJ2-1; D perhaps matches TRBD1 (6 bases). Germline values: CDR1 SGHRS, CDR2 YFSETQ. This CDR3 spans 14 amino acids. Between the trimmed V and J ends, which lost 2 bases and 6 bases, there was a span of 12 bases. CDR3 sequence (DNA): TGCGCCAGCAGCTTTCCACAGGGTGGCAATGAGCAGTTCTTC. Translation gives CASSFPQGGNEQFF.

There are a few counts of this clonotype. The rearrangement joins TRBV4-2 to TRBJ1-2, with D unresolved. V was trimmed by 0 bases and J by 8 bases, leaving 10 bases between them. This CDR3 comprises 13 residues. CDR1 is LGHNA and CDR2 is YNFKEQ in the germline V gene. The DNA for the CDR3 is TGTGCCAGCAGCCAAGATGAGATAGGCGGCTACACCTTC. Translating it yields CASSQDEIGGYTF.

This clonotype appeared a few times. The CDR3 sequence is CASTGITGFGYNEQFF. CDR3 DNA: TGCGCCAGCACAGGGATTACAGGGTTCGGGTACAATGAGCAGTTCTTC. This chain connects TRBV10-2 to TRBJ2-1; tentatively, D is TRBD1 (6 bases). The CDR3 covers 16 residues. The germline CDR1 and CDR2 sequences are WSHSY and SAAADI. V lost 7 bases, J lost 4 bases, and 20 bases lay in between.

The table lists this clonotype with a few counts. The chain links TRBV29-1 to TRBJ2-3, with 7 bases matching TRBD2. Germline V CDR1 and CDR2: SQVTM, ANQGSEA. The CDR3 loop spans 13 amino acids. Trimming cost V 7 bases and J 2 bases; bases outside gene matches: 6. CDR3 region: CSGEGLPTDTQYF. The CDR3 nucleotides are TGCAGCGGGGAGGGACTACCCACAGATACGCAGTATTTT.

In this sample, this clonotype turned up a few times. The rearrangement uses TRBV5-6 and TRBJ1-5; TRBD1 aligns across 7 bases. Germline CDR1 is SGHDT and CDR2 is YYEEEE. The CDR3 spans 17 residues. J lost 0 bases, V lost 4 bases, and 10 bases had no gene match. The CDR3 DNA reads TGTGCCAGCAGCCGGAACAGGGGTCTGGGTAGCAATCAGCCCCAGCATTTT. This sequence encodes CASSRNRGLGSNQPQHF.

This clonotype was counted only a few times. The V and J genes are TRBV15 and TRBJ2-3, with TRBD1 as a possible D gene (6 bases). The CDR3 extends over 17 amino acids. Germline CDR1 is LNHNV and CDR2 is YYDKDF (reference sequence). V lost 2 bases and J lost 2, with 17 bases in between. The CDR3 nucleotides are TGTGCCACCAGCAGAAATAAAGGGACACCCCCCACAGATACGCAGTATTTT. It encodes CATSRNKGTPPTDTQYF.

This clonotype was observed a handful of times. The chain combines TRBV5-1 with TRBJ2-7, with 10 bases identical to TRBD2. The length of the CDR3 is 15 residues. Trimming removed 5 bases from V and 3 bases from J; junction bases left unmatched: 8. CDR1 is SGHRS, CDR2 YFSETQ, per germline. The chain's CDR3 is CASSRGTSAYYEQYF. CDR3 bases: TGCGCCAGCAGTCGAGGGACTAGCGCCTACTACGAGCAGTACTTC.

This clonotype was detected only a few times. The chain has TRBV5-1 and TRBJ1-3; D gene ambiguous. This CDR3 is built from 16 residues. The V end lost 3 bases, the J end lost 0 bases, and 13 bases lay between the germline ends. From germline, CDR1 is SGHRS and CDR2 YFSETQ. The CDR3 loop reads CASSSENPVSGNTIYF. In nucleotides, the CDR3 is TGCGCCAGCAGCTCAGAGAACCCGGTCTCTGGAAACACCATATATTTT.

A few counts support this clonotype. The J gene is TRBJ2-1, the V gene TRBV18, with D possibly matching TRBD2 (5 bases). Germline values: CDR1 KGHSH, CDR2 LQKENI. The CDR3 runs 14 residues. Trimming removed 3 bases at V and 3 bases at J, with 9 bases between. The CDR3 loop reads CASSPDWNYNEQFF. The CDR3 DNA reads as TGTGCCAGCTCACCGGACTGGAACTACAATGAGCAGTTCTTC.

The chain carries TRBV9 and TRBJ2-7, with 7 bases aligning to TRBD2. CDR3 length: 14 residues. The germline V gene has CDR1 SGDLS and CDR2 YYNGEE. Trimming took 3 bases from V and 2 from J; bases not matched to a gene: 5. DNA of the CDR3: TGTGCCAGCAGCGCCTCGGGACTACCCTACGAGCAGTACTTC. This sequence encodes CASSASGLPYEQYF.

The V gene is TRBV5-5, the J gene TRBJ2-1; 13 positions agree with TRBD2. Germline V lookup: CDR1 SGHKS, CDR2 YYEKEE (reference sequence). This CDR3 comprises 16 residues. Trimming cost V 3 bases and J 7 bases; bases outside gene matches: 7. The CDR3 protein is CASSSGLAGDGNEQFF. The CDR3 DNA reads TGTGCCAGCAGCTCAGGACTAGCGGGAGATGGGAATGAGCAGTTCTTC.

V is TRBV12-3 or TRBV12-4 and J is TRBJ2-7; a possible D gene is TRBD2 (5 bases). The CDR3 is 15 amino acids. V was cut by 2 bases and J by 6 bases, with 17 bases left in between. The CDR3 here is CASSLLSGSSPEQYF. The CDR3 bases are TGTGCCAGCAGTTTATTAAGCGGATCCTCGCCCGAGCAGTACTTC.

The gene calls are TRBV13 and TRBJ2-2, with D hard to call. Germline V CDR1 and CDR2: PRHDT, FYEKMQ (reference sequence). Trimming cost V 5 bases and J 1 base, with 20 bases left between them. The CDR3 covers 18 residues. CDR3 residues: CASSHLLSNGRNTGELFF. The CDR3 DNA is TGTGCCAGCAGCCACTTGCTGAGCAATGGACGGAACACCGGGGAGCTGTTTTTT.

The chain joins TRBV4-2 to TRBJ2-1; D remains ambiguous. With 4 bases removed from V and 8 bases from J, the gap between germline ends came to 12 bases. The CDR3 is made up of 13 amino acids. Germline V gene sequence: CDR1 LGHNA, CDR2 YNFKEQ. Written as DNA, the CDR3 is TGTGCCAGCAGCCCGGGTCTTAACGATGAGCAGTTCTTC. Protein sequence: CASSPGLNDEQFF.

With regard to this clonotype: This may stem from a read error, because a much larger clone lies one nucleotide away. The chain recombines TRBV5-8 with TRBJ2-7; D tentatively reads TRBD1 or TRBD2 (5 bases each). CDR1 is SGHTS, CDR2 YDEGEE, per germline. The CDR3 contains 13 residues. V was clipped by 0 bases and J by 4 bases, with 8 bases between them. The CDR3 nucleotides read TGTGCCAGCAGCTTGGGCAGGGAGTACGAGCAGTACTTC. It codes for CASSLGREYEQYF.

The chain is built from TRBV12-3 or TRBV12-4 and TRBJ2-6, with TRBD1 as a possible D gene (6 bases). The V end lost 5 bases, the J end lost 2 bases, and 25 bases lay between the germline ends. This CDR3 comprises 20 residues. CDR3 sequence (DNA): TGTGCCAGCAGTCCGACGATCGGGACAAAGCTTTTTACTGGGGCCAACGTCCTGACTTTC. It encodes CASSPTIGTKLFTGANVLTF.

V gene TRBV15 combines with J gene TRBJ1-1; the D gene is possibly TRBD1 (6 bases). The CDR3 has 13 residues. V was shortened by 5 bases and J by 7 bases, with 14 bases between the two germline ends. In germline, CDR1 is LNHNV, CDR2 YYDKDF (reference sequence). The CDR3 reads CATSANRVGEAFF. CDR3 nucleotides: TGTGCCACCAGCGCCAACAGGGTTGGTGAAGCTTTCTTT.

V is TRBV6-1 and J is TRBJ1-2; D may be TRBD1 (6 bases). Per the germline V gene, CDR1 is MNHNS and CDR2 is SASEGT. The CDR3 length is 15 residues. V lost 6 bases and J 4 bases, leaving 18 bases between the germline ends. As DNA, the CDR3 is TGTGCCAGCAGCTCCCCCGGGACACTCTTCTATGGCTACACCTTC. Amino acids: CASSSPGTLFYGYTF.